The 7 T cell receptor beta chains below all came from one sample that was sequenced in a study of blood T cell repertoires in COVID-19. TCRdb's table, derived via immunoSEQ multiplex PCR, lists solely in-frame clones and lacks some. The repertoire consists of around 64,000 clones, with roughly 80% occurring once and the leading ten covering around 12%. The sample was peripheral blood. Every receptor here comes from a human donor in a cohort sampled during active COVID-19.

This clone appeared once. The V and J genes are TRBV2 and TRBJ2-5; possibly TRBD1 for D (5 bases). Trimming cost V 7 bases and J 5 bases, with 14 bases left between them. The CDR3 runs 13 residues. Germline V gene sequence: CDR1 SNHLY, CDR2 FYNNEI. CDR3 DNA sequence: TGTGCCAGCACCCGAACAGGCTCCGAGACCCAGTACTTC. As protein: CASTRTGSETQYF.

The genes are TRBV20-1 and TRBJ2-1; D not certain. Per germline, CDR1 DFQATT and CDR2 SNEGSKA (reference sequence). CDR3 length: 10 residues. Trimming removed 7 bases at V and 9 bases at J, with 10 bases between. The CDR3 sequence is CSVAFGEQFF. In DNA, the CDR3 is TGCAGTGTCGCATTCGGTGAGCAGTTCTTC.

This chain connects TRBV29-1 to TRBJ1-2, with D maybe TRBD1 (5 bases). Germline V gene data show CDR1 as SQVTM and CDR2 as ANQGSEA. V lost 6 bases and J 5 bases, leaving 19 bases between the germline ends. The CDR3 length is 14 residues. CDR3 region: CSVQNRRGSYGYTF. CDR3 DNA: TGCAGCGTCCAAAACAGACGGGGGTCGTATGGCTACACCTTC.

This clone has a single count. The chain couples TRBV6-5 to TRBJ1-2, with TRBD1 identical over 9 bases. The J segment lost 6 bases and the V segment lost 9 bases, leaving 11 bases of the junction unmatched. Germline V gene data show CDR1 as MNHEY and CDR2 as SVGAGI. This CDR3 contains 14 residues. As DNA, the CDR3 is TGTGCCAGTAGCCGGGACAGGGTTCCCCATGGCTACACCTTC. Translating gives CASSRDRVPHGYTF.

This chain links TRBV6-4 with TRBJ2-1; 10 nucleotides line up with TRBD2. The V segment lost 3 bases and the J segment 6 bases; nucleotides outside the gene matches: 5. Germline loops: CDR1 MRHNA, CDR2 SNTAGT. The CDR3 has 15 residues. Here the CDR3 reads CASSEFGTSANEQFF. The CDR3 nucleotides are TGTGCCAGCAGTGAGTTTGGGACTAGCGCCAATGAGCAGTTCTTC.

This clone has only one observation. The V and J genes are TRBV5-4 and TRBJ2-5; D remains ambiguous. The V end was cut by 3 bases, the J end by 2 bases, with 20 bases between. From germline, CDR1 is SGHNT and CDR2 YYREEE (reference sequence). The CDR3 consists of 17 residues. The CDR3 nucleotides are TGTGCCAGCAGCTGGTCGCGCGAGACCCCCAGGCAAGAGACCCAGTACTTC. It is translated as CASSWSRETPRQETQYF.

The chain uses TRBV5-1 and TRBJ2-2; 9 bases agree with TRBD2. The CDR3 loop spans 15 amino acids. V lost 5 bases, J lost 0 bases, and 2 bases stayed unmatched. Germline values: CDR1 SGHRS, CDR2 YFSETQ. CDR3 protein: CASRLAGANTGELFF. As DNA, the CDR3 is TGCGCCAGCAGGTTAGCGGGGGCGAACACCGGGGAGCTGTTTTTT. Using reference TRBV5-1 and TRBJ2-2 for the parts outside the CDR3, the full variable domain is KAGVTQTPRYLIKTRGQQVTLSCSPISGHRSVSWYQQTPGQGLQFLFEYFSETQRNKGNFPGRFSGRQFSNSRSEMNVSTLELGDSALYLCASRLAGANTGELFFGEGSRLTVL.